This TCR beta chain came from a study of T cell changes during pregnancy in multiple sclerosis. V was shortened by 5 bases and J by 0 bases, with 17 bases between the two germline ends. Germline V gene data show CDR1 as MNHEY and CDR2 as SMNVEV (reference sequence). The CDR3 length is 17 residues. Libraries were prepared by immunoSEQ multiplex PCR; TCRdb keeps only in-frame clonotypes and omits some of them. The table has tens of thousands of clones, more than 70% seen once. Specimen: CD8+ T cells from peripheral blood mononuclear cells, collected before pregnancy. The chain carries TRBV27 and TRBJ2-1; D gene ambiguous. This clonotype originated in a female donor with multiple sclerosis, enrolled in a pregnancy study. In DNA, the CDR3 is TGTGCCAGCAGTCCATTAACTACCTATCGCTCCTACAATGAGCAGTTCTTC. Translated: CASSPLTTYRSYNEQFF.